This T cell receptor beta chain was observed in a study of blood T cell repertoires in COVID-19. Study as a whole: PBMCs, B-cell-depleted T cells, or T cells provided the cDNA or gDNA that made up the material.

In the original processing: Estimation of nucleated cell counts was performed using reference gene primer amplification. Sequencing was performed with immunoSEQ multiplex PCR; in TCRdb, only in-frame clones are kept and a portion is missing. V, J and clone size were drawn from that table, and D and trimming were deduced from the DNA. The data hold about 380,000 clones, with around 90% observed a single time. Residents of approximately 25 US areas, aged roughly 18 to 89 years, made up the participants. Two negative PCRs, clearance, or symptom resolution had been documented for recovered Cohort 3 donors. V gave up 2 bases and J gave up 4 bases; unmatched junction bases: 4. From germline, CDR1 is GTSNPN and CDR2 SVGIG (reference sequence). The CDR3 has 13 residues.

The clonotype originates from a woman between 18 and 30 years old who had recovered from COVID-19. The chain links TRBV30 to TRBJ1-2; TRBD1 matches at 7 bases. Sequenced sample: PBMCs or T cells enriched from blood (not recorded which). CDR3: CAWSPGQVYGYTF. The CDR3 DNA follows: TGTGCCTGGAGTCCAGGACAGGTCTATGGCTACACCTTC.